The 22 T cell receptor beta chains in this list originate from one sample, sequenced in a study of shared clonotypes between healthy human individuals. Clones were read by immunoSEQ multiplex PCR, and TCRdb kept only the in-frame ones, dropping some. The sample records roughly 510,000 clones, about 75% being singletons. Sequencing input: PBMCs. Receptors were obtained from a woman in her thirties or forties in good health. Some clones in this sample may be carry-over from other donors' samples.

The chain uses TRBV6-1 and TRBJ2-1, with TRBD2 matching 9 bases. Trimming at V came to 3 bases and at J to 7 bases, leaving 10 bases not matched to a gene. Germline CDR1 is MNHNS and CDR2 is SASEGT. The CDR3 extends over 16 amino acids. CDR3: CASSDIGGRANNEQFF. CDR3 DNA: TGTGCCAGCAGTGACATCGGCGGGAGGGCGAATAATGAGCAGTTCTTC.

V gene TRBV7-9 combines with J gene TRBJ1-2, with TRBD1 as a possible D gene (6 bases). The CDR3 runs 16 residues. CDR1 is SEHNR and CDR2 is FQNEAQ in the germline V gene (reference sequence). Trimming removed 5 bases from V and 0 bases from J, with 16 bases in between. The CDR3 here is CASSVGQQLANYGYTF. In DNA form, the CDR3 reads TGTGCCAGCAGCGTTGGACAGCAGTTAGCTAACTATGGCTACACCTTC.

The chain combines TRBV18 with TRBJ2-5, with D possibly being TRBD2 (6 bases). V was trimmed by 6 bases and J by 1 base, leaving 12 bases between them. The CDR3 has 14 amino acids. Per germline, CDR1 KGHSH and CDR2 LQKENI. Written as DNA, the CDR3 is TGTGCCAGCTCCCCTCTGGAGGGCCAAGAGACCCAGTACTTC. Translated: CASSPLEGQETQYF.

The J gene is TRBJ1-4, the V gene TRBV19; D remains unclear. V dropped 7 bases and J dropped 6 bases, with 6 bases sitting between them. The CDR3 has 11 residues. Germline V gene sequence: CDR1 LNHDA, CDR2 SQIVND (reference sequence). Here the CDR3 reads CASNGHEKLFF. CDR3 nucleotides: TGTGCCAGTAACGGTCATGAAAAACTGTTTTTT.

The chain links TRBV2 to TRBJ2-5, with D tentatively TRBD1 (6 bases). The V end was cut by 4 bases, the J end by 5 bases, with 14 bases between. Germline V CDR1 and CDR2: SNHLY, FYNNEI. The CDR3 is made up of 14 amino acids. This CDR3 is CASSVAVRGETQYF. The CDR3 region has the DNA TGTGCCAGCAGTGTCGCGGTGAGGGGGGAGACCCAGTACTTC.

This chain connects TRBV7-3 to TRBJ2-1; unclear D gene. V lost 5 bases to trimming and J lost 0 bases, with 11 bases between them. Germline-derived CDR1 and CDR2 are SGHTA and FQGTGA. The CDR3 has 15 amino acids. The CDR3 loop reads CASSPAADSYNEQFF. DNA of the CDR3: TGTGCCAGCAGCCCCGCGGCGGACTCCTACAATGAGCAGTTCTTC.

This clone has just one count. The gene calls are TRBV7-3 and TRBJ1-1; D not certain. This CDR3 has 13 residues. Germline V gene lookup returns CDR1 SGHTA and CDR2 FQGTGA. V lost 2 bases, J lost 1 base, and 5 bases lay in between. The CDR3 DNA reads TGTGCCAGCAGCTTATTCCAGAACACTGAAGCTTTCTTT. Translation: CASSLFQNTEAFF.

The chain has TRBV2 and TRBJ2-3; 13 bases agree with TRBD2. There are 18 residues in the CDR3. V gave up 8 bases and J gave up 4 bases; unmatched junction bases: 15. The V gene's germline CDR1 is SNHLY and CDR2 FYNNEI. This chain's CDR3 is CASGAGTSGTRGADTQYF. In DNA, the CDR3 is TGTGCCAGCGGTGCGGGGACTAGCGGGACAAGGGGCGCAGATACGCAGTATTTT.

The chain employs TRBV15 and TRBJ2-1; 16 bases are a match to TRBD2. The CDR3 covers 22 residues. Per the germline V gene, CDR1 is LNHNV and CDR2 is YYDKDF (reference sequence). The V segment lost 5 bases and the J segment 0 bases; nucleotides outside the gene matches: 16. CDR3 protein: CATSSSVPGLAGGPTSYNEQFF. The CDR3 DNA is TGTGCCACCAGCTCTTCCGTCCCGGGACTAGCGGGAGGGCCCACCTCCTACAATGAGCAGTTCTTC.

The chain combines TRBV11-2 with TRBJ1-5; D is perhaps TRBD1 (5 bases). The CDR3 consists of 14 residues. Trimming left V 4 bases short and J 1 base short, with 8 bases between. CDR1 is SGHAT, CDR2 FQNNGV, per germline. CDR3 in amino acids: CASSWGRSNQPQHF. As DNA, the CDR3 is TGTGCCAGCAGCTGGGGACGAAGCAATCAGCCCCAGCATTTT.

The chain links TRBV5-1 to TRBJ2-1, with D maybe TRBD1 (5 bases). V was pared by 1 base and J by 8 bases, with 16 bases between. This CDR3 is 15 amino acids long. Germline CDR1 SGHRS, CDR2 YFSETQ. This CDR3 is CASSLPRGLRDEQFF. The CDR3 DNA sequence: TGCGCCAGCAGCTTGCCTAGGGGCCTAAGGGATGAGCAGTTCTTC.

Concerning this clone: The likely explanation is a read error, given a far larger clone one base away. J is TRBJ2-2 and V is TRBV13, with D possibly being TRBD1 (5 bases). Per germline, CDR1 PRHDT and CDR2 FYEKMQ (reference sequence). The length of the CDR3 is 16 residues. CDR3 amino acids: CTSSITLRKRGGELFF. CDR3 in DNA: TGTACCAGCAGCATCACCCTTCGGAAAAGGGGCGGGGAGCTGTTTTTT.

This chain joins TRBV2 and TRBJ2-5, with D perhaps TRBD2 (5 bases). Germline V lookup: CDR1 SNHLY, CDR2 FYNNEI. The CDR3 totals 14 residues. V lost 2 bases to trimming and J lost 5 bases, with 12 bases between them. The chain's CDR3 is CASSENGRGETQYF. As DNA, the CDR3 is TGTGCCAGCAGTGAAAACGGACGCGGGGAGACCCAGTACTTC. Full variable domain (rest looked up from reference TRBV2 and TRBJ2-5): EPEVTQTPSHQVTQMGQEVILRCVPISNHLYFYWYRQILGQKVEFLVSFYNNEISEKSEIFDDQFSVERPDGSNFTLKIRSTKLEDSAMYFCASSENGRGETQYFGPGTRLLVL.

V and J are TRBV2 and TRBJ2-7; TRBD2 agrees at 10 bases. Germline CDR1 is SNHLY and CDR2 is FYNNEI. This CDR3 has 16 amino acids. With 10 bases clipped from V and 7 bases from J, the junction kept 19 bases outside the gene matches. In DNA form, the CDR3 reads TGTGCCAAGAGCTTAGCGGGAGGCCCCAGAGGAGGGGAGCAGTACTTC. Its protein is CAKSLAGGPRGGEQYF. The whole variable domain, remainder taken from reference TRBV2 and TRBJ2-7, is EPEVTQTPSHQVTQMGQEVILRCVPISNHLYFYWYRQILGQKVEFLVSFYNNEISEKSEIFDDQFSVERPDGSNFTLKIRSTKLEDSAMYFCAKSLAGGPRGGEQYFGPGTRLTVT.

The V gene is TRBV28, the J gene TRBJ2-7; TRBD2 is a possible D gene (6 bases). This CDR3 is 14 amino acids long. V lost 6 bases to trimming and J lost 8 bases, with 20 bases between them. CDR1 is MDHEN and CDR2 is SYDVKM in the germline V gene. The CDR3 DNA reads TGTGCCAGCAGAACTTCGGGACTGCTTTATCAGCAGTACTTC. This translates into CASRTSGLLYQQYF. The full variable domain, its missing parts supplied by reference TRBV28 and TRBJ2-7, is DVKVTQSSRYLVKRTGEKVFLECVQDMDHENMFWYRQDPGLGLRLIYFSYDVKMKEKGDIPEGYSVSREKKERFSLILESASTNQTSMYLCASRTSGLLYQQYFGPGTRLTVT.

V gene TRBV6-1 combines with J gene TRBJ1-1; weak D call: TRBD1 (5 bases). Trimming cost V 7 bases and J 4 bases, with 16 bases left between them. The CDR3 runs 14 residues. Germline-derived CDR1 and CDR2 are MNHNS and SASEGT. The CDR3, as DNA: TGTGCCAGCACGGGGGATGGAAGGGTCACTGAAGCTTTCTTT. It specifies CASTGDGRVTEAFF.

This clone showed up just once. The chain joins TRBV7-9 to TRBJ2-2, with D unclear. The V and J ends lost 4 bases and 8 bases respectively, with 8 bases between them. Germline lookup yields CDR1 SEHNR and CDR2 FQNEAQ (reference sequence). The CDR3 contains 12 residues. CDR3 residues: CASSWIRGELFF. The DNA of the CDR3 is TGTGCCAGCAGCTGGATAAGAGGGGAGCTGTTTTTT.

The CDR3 coding sequence is TGTGCCAGCAGCTTAAAAGCACCGGGAGCCACTGGGGCCAACGTCCTGACTTTC. Protein: CASSLKAPGATGANVLTF. The chain links TRBV7-3 to TRBJ2-6; a possible D gene is TRBD2 (6 bases). CDR1 is SGHTA and CDR2 is FQGTGA in the germline V gene. V lost 1 base to trimming and J lost 2 bases, with 15 bases between them. This CDR3 is built from 18 residues.

The count of this clone is one. The sample contains more than one DNA sequence encoding this CDR3. This chain uses TRBV7-3 with TRBJ2-3; D uncertain. The CDR3 runs 16 residues. V shed 1 base and J shed 0 bases, with 11 bases lying between them. Germline-derived CDR1 and CDR2 are SGHTA and FQGTGA. CDR3 nucleotides: TGTGCCAGCAGCTTAAGGCGTGCCGCTAGCACAGATACGCAGTATTTT. This translates into CASSLRRAASTDTQYF.

V gene TRBV5-4 combines with J gene TRBJ2-3; D possibly corresponds to TRBD2 (6 bases). This CDR3 contains 16 residues. V was shortened by 0 bases and J by 6 bases, with 17 bases between the two germline ends. Germline values: CDR1 SGHNT, CDR2 YYREEE (reference sequence). CDR3 sequence reads: CASSLDGSGRPDTQYF. The CDR3 nucleotides are TGTGCCAGCAGCTTGGATGGTAGCGGCCGCCCCGATACGCAGTATTTT.

A remark on this clone: Other DNA variants within this sample encode the same CDR3. The chain joins TRBV30 to TRBJ2-2; no clear D gene. Germline V gives CDR1 GTSNPN, CDR2 SVGIG (reference sequence). This CDR3 is built from 13 residues. V lost 3 bases to trimming and J lost 0 bases, with 5 bases between them. The CDR3 sequence is CAWRTANTGELFF. CDR3 bases: TGTGCCTGGAGGACGGCGAACACCGGGGAGCTGTTTTTT.

The genes are TRBV4-3 and TRBJ2-1, with D unresolved. CDR1 and CDR2 from the germline V gene are LGHNA and YSLEER. V was trimmed by 0 bases and J by 15 bases, leaving 12 bases between them. The CDR3 is made up of 12 amino acids. CDR3 sequence: CASSQDRQVPFF. CDR3 nucleotide sequence: TGCGCCAGCAGCCAAGATAGGCAGGTTCCGTTCTTC.